What follows are 4 T cell receptor beta chains derived from one specimen sequenced in a study of T cell responses to AZD1222 COVID-19 vaccine. Profiling relied on immunoSEQ multiplex PCR, and the TCRdb table lists in-frame clones only, not all of them. The table shows 150,000 or so clones, with 91% occurring only once. Here the sequenced sample was peripheral blood, taken 28 days after the second AZD1222 dose. Source of these receptors: an adult who received the AZD1222 COVID-19 vaccine.

This chain links TRBV19 with TRBJ1-1; 7 nucleotides align to TRBD1. This CDR3 is 15 amino acids long. CDR1 is LNHDA, CDR2 SQIVND, per germline (reference sequence). The trim removed 6 bases at V and 0 bases at J, leaving 7 bases unmatched. The CDR3 loop reads CASSHRGLVNTEAFF. CDR3 nucleotide sequence: TGTGCCAGTAGCCACAGGGGATTGGTGAACACTGAAGCTTTCTTT.

The rearrangement links TRBV19 to TRBJ2-2, with 7 bases identical to TRBD1. This CDR3 region has 16 residues. V shed 1 base and J 0 bases; nucleotides not matched to a gene: 2. CDR1 and CDR2 from the germline V gene are LNHDA and SQIVND (reference sequence). The CDR3 region has the DNA TGTGCCAGTAGTATAGTTCAGGGGGCGAACACCGGGGAGCTGTTTTTT. It translates to CASSIVQGANTGELFF.

This chain links TRBV10-3 with TRBJ2-1; TRBD2 agrees at 11 bases. Trimming took 6 bases from V and 5 from J; bases not matched to a gene: 6. The CDR3 spans 15 residues. The germline gives CDR1 ENHRY, CDR2 SYGVKD. The CDR3 loop is CAIRATSGNNNEQFF. The CDR3 coding sequence is TGTGCCATCAGAGCGACTAGCGGGAATAACAATGAGCAGTTCTTC.

The genes are TRBV6-5 and TRBJ1-2, with D hard to call. This CDR3 comprises 12 residues. Trimming took 8 bases from V and 8 from J, leaving 15 bases between them. Germline loops: CDR1 MNHEY, CDR2 SVGAGI. CDR3 bases: TGTGCCAGCGGCATCTTCCCCGGGGGCTACACCTTC. It encodes CASGIFPGGYTF.